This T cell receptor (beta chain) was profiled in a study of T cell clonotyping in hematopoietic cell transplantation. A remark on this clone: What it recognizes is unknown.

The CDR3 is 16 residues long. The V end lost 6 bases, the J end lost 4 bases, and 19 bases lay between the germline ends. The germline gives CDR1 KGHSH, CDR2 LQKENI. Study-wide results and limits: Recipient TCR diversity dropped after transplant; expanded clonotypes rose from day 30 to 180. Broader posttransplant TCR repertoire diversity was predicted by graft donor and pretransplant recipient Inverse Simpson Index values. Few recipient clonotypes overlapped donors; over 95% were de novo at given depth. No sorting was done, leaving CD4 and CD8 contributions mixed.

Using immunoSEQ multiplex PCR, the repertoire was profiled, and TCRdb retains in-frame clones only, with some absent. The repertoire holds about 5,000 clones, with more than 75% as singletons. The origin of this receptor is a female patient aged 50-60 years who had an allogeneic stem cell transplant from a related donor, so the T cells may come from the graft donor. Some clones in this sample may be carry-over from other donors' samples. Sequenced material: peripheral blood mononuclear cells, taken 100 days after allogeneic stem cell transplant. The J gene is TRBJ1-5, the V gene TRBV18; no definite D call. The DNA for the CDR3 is TGTGCCAGCTCCCCAGGTGGCGGGAAGACAAATCAGCCCCAGCATTTT. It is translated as CASSPGGGKTNQPQHF. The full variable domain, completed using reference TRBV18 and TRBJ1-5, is NAGVMQNPRHLVRRRGQEARLRCSPMKGHSHVYWYRQLPEEGLKFMVYLQKENIIDESGMPKERFSAEFPKEGPSILRIQQVVRGDSAAYFCASSPGGGKTNQPQHFGDGTRLSIL.